This T cell receptor beta chain was sequenced during a study of blood T cell repertoires in COVID-19. Looking at the study overall: COVID-19 samples from acute and convalescent phases originated in the United States, Italy and Spain. From T cells, B-cell-depleted T cells, or PBMCs came the material, which was cDNA or gDNA.

Methods used by the authors: From reference gene primer amplification, estimates of nucleated cell counts were derived. This table comes from immunoSEQ multiplex PCR, and its TCRdb copy is limited to in-frame clones, with some not included. The DNA was the basis for D and trimming; V, J and clone size are from that table. The sample yields approximately 150,000 clones, roughly nine tenths seen once. Germline CDR1 is SGHRS and CDR2 is YFSETQ. Unmatched junction bases numbered 4, after V lost 4 bases and J lost 4 bases. The CDR3 consists of 14 residues. Sequencing was carried out using peripheral blood. V is TRBV5-1 and J is TRBJ2-2, with 7 bases aligning to TRBD2. The receptor's source is a man in his sixties with active or convalescent COVID-19. This chain's CDR3 is CASSREDPTGELFF. The CDR3 region has the DNA TGCGCCAGCAGCCGGGAGGACCCCACCGGGGAGCTGTTTTTT.